A selection of T cell receptor beta chains follows, all from one sample in a study of blood T cell repertoires in COVID-19. This table comes from immunoSEQ multiplex PCR, and its TCRdb copy is limited to in-frame clones, with some not included. The repertoire holds 310,000 or so clones, about four fifths seen once, with about 1.2% in the top ten. Material: peripheral blood. The receptors originated from a woman aged 45-65 years with acute or convalescent COVID-19. Each CDR3 is given with its conserved first and last residue. The D gene is left open where the match is weak. A clone size is listed for some rows: how often the clone was seen (once, few, many), or a class if it is expanded.

>TRBV5-1|.|TRBJ2-5|.
CASSVQDYGETQYF
TGCGCCAGCAGCGTACAGGACTATGGAGAGACCCAGTACTTC
>TRBV5-1|.|TRBJ1-4|TRBD1
CASSAFGQGGEKLFF
TGCGCCAGCAGCGCGTTCGGACAGGGGGGCGAAAAACTGTTTTTT
>TRBV1|.|TRBJ2-5|.
CTSSLPSTSGGKETQYF
TGCACCAGCAGCCTTCCATCGACTAGCGGGGGGAAAGAGACCCAGTACTTC
>TRBV9|.|TRBJ2-2|TRBD1
CASSGRDSDTGELFF
TGTGCCAGCAGCGGCCGGGACAGCGACACCGGGGAGCTGTTTTTT
>TRBV4-2|.|TRBJ1-2|.
CASSQVRDYGYTF
TGTGCCAGCAGCCAAGTCAGGGATTACGGCTACACCTTC
>TRBV12-3/TRBV12-4|.|TRBJ1-1|.
CASTGENTEAFF
TGTGCCAGCACCGGGGAGAACACTGAAGCTTTCTTT
>TRBV18|few|TRBJ1-3|.
CASSPPKAGSGNTIYF
TGTGCCAGCTCACCACCAAAAGCCGGCTCTGGAAACACCATATATTTT
>TRBV2|once|TRBJ2-2|TRBD1
CASSPGTGVDTGELFF
TGTGCCAGCAGTCCTGGGACAGGGGTCGACACCGGGGAGCTGTTTTTT
>TRBV19|once|TRBJ1-2|TRBD1
CASRTPRQGTYGYTF
TGTGCCAGTAGAACGCCCAGACAGGGAACGTATGGCTACACCTTC
>TRBV4-1|.|TRBJ2-5|TRBD2
CASSQDGYPGRPGETQYF
TGCGCCAGCAGCCAAGATGGTTACCCCGGGAGGCCGGGGGAGACCCAGTACTTC
>TRBV7-2|.|TRBJ1-6|TRBD1
CASSLQGAASPLHF
TGTGCCAGCAGCTTACAGGGGGCGGCTTCACCCCTCCACTTT
>TRBV18|.|TRBJ1-6|TRBD1
CASSPRGQKYSALHF
TGTGCCAGCTCACCACGGGGACAGAAATATTCAGCCCTCCACTTT
>TRBV5-1|.|TRBJ1-4|.
CASSLGPAGQGNEKLFF
TGCGCCAGCAGCTTGGGACCCGCAGGGCAGGGTAATGAAAAACTGTTTTTT
>TRBV30|.|TRBJ1-2|TRBD1
CAWRGQLNYGYTF
TGTGCCTGGAGGGGACAGTTAAACTATGGCTACACCTTC
>TRBV6-5|once|TRBJ1-1|.
CAILTGGNTEAFF
TGTGCCATTTTGACAGGAGGGAACACTGAAGCTTTCTTT
>TRBV29-1|.|TRBJ2-5|TRBD1
CSVGTGYTQYF
TGCAGCGTTGGGACAGGGTATACCCAGTACTTC
>TRBV6-5|.|TRBJ1-1|.
CASSRVRGTEAFF
TGTGCCAGCAGCCGCGTAAGGGGGACTGAAGCTTTCTTT
>TRBV7-2|.|TRBJ2-7|TRBD1
CASSLKAGGLGSYEQYF
TGTGCCAGCAGCTTAAAGGCAGGGGGCCTTGGCTCCTACGAGCAGTACTTC
>TRBV3-1/TRBV3-2|.|TRBJ2-4|TRBD2
CASSHSGRRAKNIQYF
TGTGCCAGCAGCCATAGCGGGAGGAGAGCCAAAAACATTCAGTACTTC
>TRBV24-1|.|TRBJ2-2|.
CATSDALGPRESGELFF
TGTGCCACCAGTGATGCGTTGGGGCCCCGGGAGAGCGGGGAGCTGTTTTTT
>TRBV29-1|.|TRBJ2-2|.
CSVTGTYTGELFF
TGCAGCGTTACCGGGACTTACACCGGGGAGCTGTTTTTT
>TRBV10-3|.|TRBJ1-2|TRBD1
CAISPHGGDRVGGYTF
TGTGCCATCAGTCCCCATGGGGGAGACAGGGTAGGGGGCTACACCTTC
>TRBV12-3/TRBV12-4|.|TRBJ1-2|.
CASSPNFGYTF
TGTGCCAGCAGTCCGAACTTCGGCTACACCTTC
>TRBV7-9|.|TRBJ1-5|TRBD1
CASSSTDRGFQPQHF
TGTGCCAGCAGCTCAACTGACAGGGGCTTTCAGCCCCAGCATTTT
>TRBV12-3/TRBV12-4|.|TRBJ1-5|.
CASSLGGRQPQHF
TGTGCCAGCAGTTTAGGAGGGAGACAGCCCCAGCATTTT
>TRBV6-2/TRBV6-3|.|TRBJ2-1|TRBD2
CASSAGLALTNEQFF
TGTGCCAGCAGTGCAGGACTAGCGCTCACCAATGAGCAGTTCTTC
>TRBV6-2/TRBV6-3|.|TRBJ2-7|.
CASSYSSAYEQYF
TGTGCCAGCAGTTACTCCTCCGCCTACGAGCAGTACTTC
>TRBV6-2/TRBV6-3|.|TRBJ2-3|TRBD2
CASSPGLAGGPWDTQYF
TGTGCCAGCAGTCCCGGACTAGCGGGAGGGCCGTGGGATACGCAGTATTTT
>TRBV4-1|.|TRBJ1-2|.
CASSQGDAGGYTF
TGCGCCAGCAGCCAAGGGGATGCGGGGGGCTACACCTTC
>TRBV5-4|once|TRBJ1-1|.
CASSPRETEAFF
TGTGCCAGCAGCCCGAGGGAGACTGAAGCTTTCTTT
>TRBV14|.|TRBJ2-1|.
CASCRELYNEQFF
TGTGCCAGTTGCAGGGAACTCTACAATGAGCAGTTCTTC
>TRBV6-2/TRBV6-3|.|TRBJ2-1|.
CASSYPAARNNEQFF
TGTGCCAGCAGTTACCCGGCGGCGAGAAACAATGAGCAGTTCTTC
>TRBV21-1|.|TRBJ2-4|.
CASSKPGTTKNIQYF
TGTGCCAGCAGCAAACCCGGGACTACCAAAAACATTCAGTACTTC
>TRBV14|once|TRBJ1-2|.
CASSQGQTYGYTF
TGTGCCAGCAGCCAAGGACAGACCTATGGCTACACCTTC
>TRBV27|.|TRBJ2-5|.
CASSYAGQETQYF
TGTGCCAGCAGTTACGCAGGACAAGAGACCCAGTACTTC
>TRBV18|once|TRBJ1-3|TRBD1
CASSRGQGDSGNTIYF
TGTGCCAGCTCGCGCGGACAGGGGGACTCTGGAAACACCATATATTTT
>TRBV19|.|TRBJ1-4|TRBD1
CASRAGQGSEKLFF
TGTGCCAGTCGAGCGGGACAGGGGAGTGAAAAACTGTTTTTT
>TRBV30|.|TRBJ2-5|TRBD2
CAWTAGVDETQYF
TGTGCCTGGACCGCGGGAGTAGACGAGACCCAGTACTTC
>TRBV4-1|.|TRBJ1-5|.
CASSQVAIPNQPQHF
TGCGCCAGCAGCCAAGTGGCCATACCCAATCAGCCCCAGCATTTT
>TRBV7-9|few|TRBJ2-3|TRBD1
CASRPTGVGTDTQYF
TGTGCCAGCAGGCCGACAGGGGTGGGAACAGATACGCAGTATTTT
>TRBV14|few|TRBJ1-1|TRBD1
CASSHTGVGAFF
TGTGCCAGCAGCCATACAGGGGTGGGAGCTTTCTTT